The 16 T cell receptor beta chains given below trace back to one sample, sequenced in a study of synovial regulatory T cells in juvenile arthritis. Sequencing used immunoSEQ multiplex PCR; TCRdb keeps in-frame clones, though not all of them. With approximately 10,000 clones in the sample, the ten largest clones hold under 1%. The sample taken for sequencing was Treg cells from blood. Described subset: remaining (HLA-DR-negative) circulating blood Treg cells. These receptors were obtained from a donor younger than 30 with juvenile idiopathic arthritis.

The chain uses TRBV19 and TRBJ2-2; with no DNA, the TCRdb D assignment of TRBD2 cannot be verified. Germline CDR1 reads LNHDA; CDR2 reads SQIVND (reference sequence). This CDR3 region has 12 residues. No DNA is recorded. CDR3 loop: CASTPGLGALFF.

J is TRBJ2-5 and V is TRBV19; TCRdb's D gene call, TRBD2, goes unchecked for lack of DNA. The CDR3 loop spans 15 amino acids. Only the protein is on record. The germline gives CDR1 LNHDA, CDR2 SQIVND (reference sequence). CDR3 loop: CASQYHGGASETQYF.

V is TRBV10-3 and J is TRBJ2-1; TCRdb reports TRBD2, a call that lacks DNA to check it against. The CDR3 runs to 16 residues. There is no recorded DNA. Germline CDR1 and CDR2: ENHRY and SYGVKD. CDR3 region: CAISPRTSGGANEQFF.

The chain links TRBV6-6 to TRBJ2-7; TCRdb indicates TRBD1, and absent DNA this call remains unverified. From germline, CDR1 is MNHNY and CDR2 SVGAGI (reference sequence). The CDR3 runs 13 residues. No DNA is given. CDR3 residues: CASSYGHSYEQYF.

The chain is built from TRBV18 and TRBJ2-5; TCRdb reports TRBD2, a call that lacks DNA to check it against. Per the germline V gene, CDR1 is KGHSH and CDR2 is LQKENI. The CDR3 covers 14 residues. A DNA sequence was not provided. Here the CDR3 reads CASSPFRGQETQYF.

The chain employs TRBV6-1 and TRBJ1-2. CDR1 is MNHNS, CDR2 SASEGT, per germline. This CDR3 has 14 amino acids. No DNA was logged. This chain's CDR3 is CASSIPMTNYGYTF.

Considering frequency, this clone is medium-sized (0.01 to 0.1%). J is TRBJ1-1 and V is TRBV18; TCRdb's D gene call, TRBD1, goes unchecked for lack of DNA. This CDR3 region has 12 residues. The DNA is unrecorded. Germline V lookup: CDR1 KGHSH, CDR2 LQKENI. The CDR3: CATGQGLGEAFF.

V gene TRBV10-3 combines with J gene TRBJ1-5; checking the TCRdb D call of TRBD1 is not possible without DNA. This CDR3 is 13 amino acids long. DNA for this receptor is not on file. Germline CDR1 reads ENHRY; CDR2 reads SYGVKD. CDR3 loop: CAISEYIDNGLDF.

The chain joins TRBV5-1 to TRBJ1-1. This CDR3 region has 13 residues. There is no recorded DNA. The germline gives CDR1 SGHRS, CDR2 YFSETQ. The CDR3 region is CASSTRRGAEAFF.

This chain links TRBV27 with TRBJ2-1; without DNA, the TCRdb call of TRBD2 cannot be checked. CDR1 and CDR2 (germline): MNHEY, SMNVEV (reference sequence). The CDR3 consists of 15 residues. A DNA sequence was not provided. CDR3: CASSLSPHGDAEQFF.

This chain joins TRBV5-1 and TRBJ2-3; without DNA, the TCRdb call of TRBD2 cannot be checked. The CDR3 runs to 16 residues. No DNA sequence is on record. Germline V gene sequence: CDR1 SGHRS, CDR2 YFSETQ. CDR3: CASSSSRGLDLPTQYF. The entire variable domain, with the rest obtained from reference TRBV5-1 and TRBJ2-3, is as follows: KAGVTQTPRYLIKTRGQQVTLSCSPISGHRSVSWYQQTPGQGLQFLFEYFSETQRNKGNFPGRFSGRQFSNSRSEMNVSTLELGDSALYLCASSSSRGLDLPTQYFGPGTRLTVL.

The chain is built from TRBV18 and TRBJ2-3; checking the TCRdb D call of TRBD1 is not possible without DNA. This CDR3 has 19 residues. No DNA sequence was recorded. Germline CDR1 and CDR2: KGHSH and LQKENI. The CDR3 sequence is CASSPFFSLGQGARSTQYF.

The J gene is TRBJ1-3, the V gene TRBV2. CDR1 is SNHLY and CDR2 is FYNNEI in the germline V gene. CDR3 length: 14 amino acids. No DNA is listed. CDR3 sequence: CASSVERAGNTIYF.

The gene calls are TRBV5-4 and TRBJ2-1; TCRdb proposes TRBD1, but this gene call is untestable without DNA. The CDR3 has 13 amino acids. No DNA sequence was recorded. Germline values: CDR1 SGHNT, CDR2 YYREEE (reference sequence). CDR3 in amino acids: CASSPDSYNEQFF.

The chain carries TRBV21-1 and TRBJ2-7. TRBV21-1 has pseudogene status. This CDR3 is built from 15 residues. Only the protein is on record. The CDR3 loop is CAADFRGDRWYEQYF.

The chain couples TRBV5-1 to TRBJ2-3. Germline assignment: CDR1 SGHRS and CDR2 YFSETQ. The CDR3 has 12 amino acids. DNA was not recorded. CDR3 sequence reads: CASSLLGDTQYF.